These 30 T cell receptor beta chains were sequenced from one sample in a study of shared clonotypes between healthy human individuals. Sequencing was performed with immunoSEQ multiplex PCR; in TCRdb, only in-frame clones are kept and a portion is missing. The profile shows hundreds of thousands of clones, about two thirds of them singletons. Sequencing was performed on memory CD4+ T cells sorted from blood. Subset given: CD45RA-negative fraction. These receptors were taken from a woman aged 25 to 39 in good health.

The CDR3 here is CASSPGGGGDYGYTF. The CDR3 DNA is TGTGCCAGCAGTCCTGGCGGAGGGGGCGACTATGGCTACACCTTC. The genes are TRBV27 and TRBJ1-2, with TRBD1 matching over 7 bases. The V and J ends lost 5 bases and 3 bases, in that order; junction bases with no gene match: 9. The CDR3 sequence is 15 residues long. Germline V gives CDR1 MNHEY, CDR2 SMNVEV (reference sequence).

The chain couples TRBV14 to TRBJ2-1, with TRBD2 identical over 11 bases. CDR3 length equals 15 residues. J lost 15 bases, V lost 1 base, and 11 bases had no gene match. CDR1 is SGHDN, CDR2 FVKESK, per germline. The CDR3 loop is CASSQAGLAGQVPFF. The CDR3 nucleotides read TGTGCCAGCAGCCAAGCCGGACTAGCGGGCCAGGTTCCGTTCTTC.

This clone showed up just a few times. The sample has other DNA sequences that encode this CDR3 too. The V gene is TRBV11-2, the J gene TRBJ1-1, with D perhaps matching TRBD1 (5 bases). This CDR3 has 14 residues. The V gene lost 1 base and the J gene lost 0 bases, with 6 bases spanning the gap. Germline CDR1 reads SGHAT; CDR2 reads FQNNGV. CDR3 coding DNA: TGTGCCAGCAGCTTAGTAGGGGTGAACACTGAAGCTTTCTTT. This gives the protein CASSLVGVNTEAFF.

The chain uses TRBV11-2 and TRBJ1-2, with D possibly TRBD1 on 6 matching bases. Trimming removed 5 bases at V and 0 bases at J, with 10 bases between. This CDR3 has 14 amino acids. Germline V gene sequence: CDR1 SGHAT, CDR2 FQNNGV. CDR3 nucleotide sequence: TGTGCCAGCAGCCCCGGACAGACTAACTATGGCTACACCTTC. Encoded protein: CASSPGQTNYGYTF.

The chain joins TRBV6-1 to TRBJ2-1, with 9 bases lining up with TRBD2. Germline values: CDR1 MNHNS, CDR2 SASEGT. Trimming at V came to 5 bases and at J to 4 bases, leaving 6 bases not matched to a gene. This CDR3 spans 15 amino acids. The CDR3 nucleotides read TGTGCCAGCAGTCATCTAGCGGGGCAGTACAATGAGCAGTTCTTC. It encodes CASSHLAGQYNEQFF.

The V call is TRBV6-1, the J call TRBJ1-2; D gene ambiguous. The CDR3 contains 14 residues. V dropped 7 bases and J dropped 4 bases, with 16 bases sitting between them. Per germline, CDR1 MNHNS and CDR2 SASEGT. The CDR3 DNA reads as TGTGCCAGCACCTCGGCGGAGGGATTCTATGGCTACACCTTC. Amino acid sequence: CASTSAEGFYGYTF.

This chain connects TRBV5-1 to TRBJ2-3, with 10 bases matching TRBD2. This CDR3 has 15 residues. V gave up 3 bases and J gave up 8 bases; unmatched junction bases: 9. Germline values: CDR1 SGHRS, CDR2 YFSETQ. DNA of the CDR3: TGCGCCAGCAGCTCCAGCGGGAGGGGTCGCGGTACGCAGTATTTT. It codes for CASSSSGRGRGTQYF.

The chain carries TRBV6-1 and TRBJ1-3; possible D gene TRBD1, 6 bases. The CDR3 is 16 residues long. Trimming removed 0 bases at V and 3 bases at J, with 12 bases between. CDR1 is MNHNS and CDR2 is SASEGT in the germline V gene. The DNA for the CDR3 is TGTGCCAGCAGTGAAGCCCTAGGGGGGTATGGAAACACCATATATTTT. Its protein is CASSEALGGYGNTIYF.

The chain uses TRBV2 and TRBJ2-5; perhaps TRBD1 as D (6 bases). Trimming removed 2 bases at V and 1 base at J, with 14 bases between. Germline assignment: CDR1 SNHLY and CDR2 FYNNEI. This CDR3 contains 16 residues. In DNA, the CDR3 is TGTGCCAGCAGTGAAAACCCTTCAGGGGTCCAAGAGACCCAGTACTTC. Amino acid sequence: CASSENPSGVQETQYF.

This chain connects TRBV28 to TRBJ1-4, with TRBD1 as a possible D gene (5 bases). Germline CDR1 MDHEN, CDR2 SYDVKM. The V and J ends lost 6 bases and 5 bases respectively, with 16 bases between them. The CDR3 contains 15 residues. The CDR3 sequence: CASSQTGTENEKLFF. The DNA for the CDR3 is TGTGCCAGCAGCCAAACCGGGACTGAGAATGAAAAACTGTTTTTT.

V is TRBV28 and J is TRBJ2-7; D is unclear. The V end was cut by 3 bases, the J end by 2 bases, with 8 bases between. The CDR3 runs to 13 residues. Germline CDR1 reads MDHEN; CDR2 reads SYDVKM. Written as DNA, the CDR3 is TGTGCCAGCAGTTTCAGCCTAACCTACGAGCAGTACTTC. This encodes CASSFSLTYEQYF.

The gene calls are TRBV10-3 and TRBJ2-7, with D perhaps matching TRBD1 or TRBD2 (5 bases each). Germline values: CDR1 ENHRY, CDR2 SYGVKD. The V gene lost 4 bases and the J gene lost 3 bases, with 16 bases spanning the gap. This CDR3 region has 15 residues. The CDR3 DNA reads TGTGCCATCAGTGGGGGGTTCGGGACCCACTACGAGCAGTACTTC. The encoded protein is CAISGGFGTHYEQYF.

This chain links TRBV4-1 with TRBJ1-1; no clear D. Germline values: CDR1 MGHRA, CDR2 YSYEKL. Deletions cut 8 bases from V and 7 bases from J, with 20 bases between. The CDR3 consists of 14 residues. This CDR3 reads CASRTTKGRYEAFF. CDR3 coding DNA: TGCGCCAGCCGCACGACGAAGGGCAGGTATGAAGCTTTCTTT.

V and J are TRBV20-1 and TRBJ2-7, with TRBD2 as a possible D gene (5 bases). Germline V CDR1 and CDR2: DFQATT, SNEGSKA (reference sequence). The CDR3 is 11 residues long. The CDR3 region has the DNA TGCAGCGGGTACAGTGCGGGCGAGCAGTACTTC. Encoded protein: CSGYSAGEQYF.

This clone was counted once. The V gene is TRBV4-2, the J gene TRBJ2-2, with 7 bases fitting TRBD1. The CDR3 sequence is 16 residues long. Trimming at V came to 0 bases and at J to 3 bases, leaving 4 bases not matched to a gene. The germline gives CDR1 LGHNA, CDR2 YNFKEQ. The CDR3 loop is CASSQERGGYTGELFF. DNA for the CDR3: TGTGCCAGCAGCCAAGAACGAGGGGGCTACACCGGGGAGCTGTTTTTT.

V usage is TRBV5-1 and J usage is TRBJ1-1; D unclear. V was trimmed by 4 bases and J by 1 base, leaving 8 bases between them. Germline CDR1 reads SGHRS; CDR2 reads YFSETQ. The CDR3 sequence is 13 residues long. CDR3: CASSTDGNTEAFF. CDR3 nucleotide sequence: TGCGCCAGCAGCACTGACGGGAACACTGAAGCTTTCTTT.

The CDR3 is CASSLLVPGADEQYF. The CDR3 DNA reads as TGCGCCAGCAGCTTATTGGTCCCCGGTGCGGACGAGCAGTACTTC. V is TRBV5-1 and J is TRBJ2-7; no clear D. The CDR3 loop spans 15 amino acids. Germline values: CDR1 SGHRS, CDR2 YFSETQ. Deletions cut 2 bases from V and 5 bases from J, with 17 bases between.

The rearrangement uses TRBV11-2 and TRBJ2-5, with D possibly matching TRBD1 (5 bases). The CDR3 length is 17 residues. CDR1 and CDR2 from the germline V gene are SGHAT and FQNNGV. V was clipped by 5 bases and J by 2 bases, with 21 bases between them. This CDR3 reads CASSATLVDSRQETQYF. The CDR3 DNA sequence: TGTGCCAGCAGCGCAACGCTAGTTGACAGCAGACAAGAGACCCAGTACTTC.

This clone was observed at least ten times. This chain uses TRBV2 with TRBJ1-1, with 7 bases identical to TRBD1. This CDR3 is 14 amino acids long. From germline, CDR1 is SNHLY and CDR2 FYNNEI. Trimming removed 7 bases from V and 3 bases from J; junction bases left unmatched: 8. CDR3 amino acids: CASIRQGSYTEAFF. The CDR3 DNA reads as TGTGCCAGCATCAGACAGGGCTCGTACACTGAAGCTTTCTTT.

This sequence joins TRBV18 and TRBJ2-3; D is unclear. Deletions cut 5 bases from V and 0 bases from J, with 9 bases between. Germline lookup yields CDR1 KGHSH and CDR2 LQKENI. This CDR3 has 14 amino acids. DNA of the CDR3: TGTGCCAGCTCATATACCAGGAGCACAGATACGCAGTATTTT. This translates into CASSYTRSTDTQYF.

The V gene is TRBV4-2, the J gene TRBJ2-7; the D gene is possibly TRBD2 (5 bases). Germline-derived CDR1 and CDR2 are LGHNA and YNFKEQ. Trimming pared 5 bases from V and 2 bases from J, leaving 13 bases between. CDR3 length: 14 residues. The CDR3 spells CASSNQGLAYEQYF. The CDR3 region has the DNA TGTGCCAGCAGCAACCAAGGACTCGCCTACGAGCAGTACTTC.

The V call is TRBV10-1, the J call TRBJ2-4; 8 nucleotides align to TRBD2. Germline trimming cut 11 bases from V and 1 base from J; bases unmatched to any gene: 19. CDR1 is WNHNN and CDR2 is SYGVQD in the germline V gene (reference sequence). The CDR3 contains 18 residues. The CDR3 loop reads CAGWEREPTRYAKNIQYF. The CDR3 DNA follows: TGCGCCGGTTGGGAGCGGGAGCCTACTCGATACGCCAAAAACATTCAGTACTTC.

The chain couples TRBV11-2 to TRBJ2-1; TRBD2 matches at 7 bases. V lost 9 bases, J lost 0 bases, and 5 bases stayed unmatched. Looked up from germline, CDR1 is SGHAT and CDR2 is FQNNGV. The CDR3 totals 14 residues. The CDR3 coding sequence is TGTGCCAGTAGATGGGAGGGCTCCTACAATGAGCAGTTCTTC. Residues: CASRWEGSYNEQFF. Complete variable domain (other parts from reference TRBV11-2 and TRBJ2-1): EAGVAQSPRYKIIEKRQSVAFWCNPISGHATLYWYQQILGQGPKLLIQFQNNGVVDDSQLPKDRFSAERLKGVDSTLKIQPAKLEDSAVYLCASRWEGSYNEQFFGPGTRLTVL.

Written as DNA, the CDR3 is TGTGCCAGCACCGAACCGGGGGACGCGGACTATGGCTACACCTTC. Its translation is CASTEPGDADYGYTF. The chain employs TRBV6-6 and TRBJ1-2, with D perhaps TRBD1 (5 bases). V was shortened by 7 bases and J by 3 bases, with 18 bases between the two germline ends. This CDR3 has 15 residues. Germline V gene sequence: CDR1 MNHNY, CDR2 SVGAGI (reference sequence).

Here the CDR3 reads CASSQATQEPYEKLFF. In nucleotides, the CDR3 is TGCGCCAGCAGCCAAGCCACTCAGGAACCCTATGAAAAACTGTTTTTT. This chain joins TRBV4-1 and TRBJ1-4; D uncertain. Trimming removed 1 base from V and 6 bases from J, with 15 bases in between. The CDR3 spans 16 residues. Germline CDR1 reads MGHRA; CDR2 reads YSYEKL.

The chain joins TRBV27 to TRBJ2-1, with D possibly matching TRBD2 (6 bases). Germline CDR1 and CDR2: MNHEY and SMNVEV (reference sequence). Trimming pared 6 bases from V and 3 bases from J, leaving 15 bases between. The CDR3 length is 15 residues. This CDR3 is CASRPRELGYNEQFF. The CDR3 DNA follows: TGTGCCAGCAGGCCACGGGAGTTGGGCTACAATGAGCAGTTCTTC.

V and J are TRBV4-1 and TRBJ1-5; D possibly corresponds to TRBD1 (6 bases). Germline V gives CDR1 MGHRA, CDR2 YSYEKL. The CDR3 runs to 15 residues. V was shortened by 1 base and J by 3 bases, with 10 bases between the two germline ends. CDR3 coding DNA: TGCGCCAGCAGCCAAGTACAGGGTTACAATCAGCCCCAGCATTTT. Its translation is CASSQVQGYNQPQHF.

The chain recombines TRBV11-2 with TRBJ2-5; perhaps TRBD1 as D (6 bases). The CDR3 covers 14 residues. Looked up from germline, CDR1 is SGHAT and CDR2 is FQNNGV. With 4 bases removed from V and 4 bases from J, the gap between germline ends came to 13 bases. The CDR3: CASSSSTGRETQYF. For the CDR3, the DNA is TGTGCCAGCAGCTCTTCAACAGGGCGAGAGACCCAGTACTTC.

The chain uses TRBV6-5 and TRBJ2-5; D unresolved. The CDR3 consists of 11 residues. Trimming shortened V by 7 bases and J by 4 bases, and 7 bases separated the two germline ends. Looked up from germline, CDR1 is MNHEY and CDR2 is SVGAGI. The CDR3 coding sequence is TGTGCCAGCACCTACGGAGAGACCCAGTACTTC. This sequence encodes CASTYGETQYF.

In DNA form, the CDR3 reads TGTGCCAGTAGTGGGGGACTGACTTTTGAGGAGCAGTACTTC. Encoded protein: CASSGGLTFEEQYF. This chain uses TRBV19 with TRBJ2-7; D possibly corresponds to TRBD2 (6 bases). Germline lookup yields CDR1 LNHDA and CDR2 SQIVND (reference sequence). This CDR3 comprises 14 residues. V was clipped by 5 bases and J by 7 bases, with 18 bases between them.